This TCR beta chain was identified during a study of post-analysis software for immune sequencing data. Across the study: The courses of disease that were included comprised relapsing-remitting, secondary progressive and progressive-relapsing multiple sclerosis.

Built from TCR beta cDNA, the libraries had unique molecular identifiers in them. Some 500,000 cDNA molecules were recovered from an input of roughly 0.85 to 10 million T cells. TCRdb itself ran the PCR reads through MiXCR, one entry per CDR3 protein. The sample shows roughly 730,000 distinct CDR3 sequences, roughly 27% of them seen only once. Study-level results: F measure clustering grouped samples strongly by preparation batch.

Points on this clonotype: The antigen remains unidentified.

The sample was blood. The clonotype was recovered from a girl between 5 and 17 years old with multiple sclerosis.

CDR3 nucleotide sequence: TGTGCCAGCGGAAAGCGGGGGGGACCCTACAATGAGCAGTTCTTC. This gives the protein CASGKRGGPYNEQFF. The chain uses TRBV6-2 or TRBV6-3 and TRBJ2-1; 10 nucleotides align to TRBD2. The CDR3 extends over 15 amino acids. Germline values: CDR1 MNHEY, CDR2 SVGEGT. V dropped 8 bases and J dropped 2; count of bases not matched to a gene: 6.